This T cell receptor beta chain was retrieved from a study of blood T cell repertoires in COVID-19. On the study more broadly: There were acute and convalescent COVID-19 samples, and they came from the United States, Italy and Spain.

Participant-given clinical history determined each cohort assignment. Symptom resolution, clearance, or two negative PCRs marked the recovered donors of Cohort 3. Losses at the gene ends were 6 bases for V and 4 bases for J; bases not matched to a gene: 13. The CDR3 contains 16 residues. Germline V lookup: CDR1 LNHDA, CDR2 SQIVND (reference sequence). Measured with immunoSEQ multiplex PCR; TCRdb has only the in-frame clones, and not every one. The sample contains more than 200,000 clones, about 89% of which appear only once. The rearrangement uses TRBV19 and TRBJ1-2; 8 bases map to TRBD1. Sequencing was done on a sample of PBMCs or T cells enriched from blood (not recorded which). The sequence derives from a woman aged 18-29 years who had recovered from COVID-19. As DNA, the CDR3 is TGTGCCAGTAGACATAAGACAGGGGCAATGGGCTATGGCTACACCTTC. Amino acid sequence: CASRHKTGAMGYGYTF.